The entry below describes one T cell receptor (beta chain). Its cognate antigen is unknown. The sample comes from a study of Ad26.COV2.S vaccination and SARS-CoV-2 variants. Study-level background: Participants got Ad26.COV2.S intramuscularly, once or twice 56 days apart.

Treatment indicated: 15 to 20 received Ad26.COV2.S at low or high dose, single or two shots; 5 received placebo; per-sample allocation not given. Sampling was performed 63 days after the first vaccine or placebo injection. Trimming took off 2 bases at V and 5 bases at J, with 24 bases between the two ends. CDR1 is SGHVS, CDR2 FQNEAQ, per germline. This CDR3 spans 18 amino acids. The data were produced by immunoSEQ multiplex PCR, yet TCRdb's version contains in-frame clones alone and is incomplete. This table has more than 250,000 clones, around 87% appearing once. Study-wide results and caveats: From the TCR breadth and depth analyses, total T cell responses may have been underestimated.

The chain is built from TRBV7-8 and TRBJ1-2, with D possibly TRBD1 on 6 matching bases. Specimen: peripheral blood, collected in a trial of Ad26.COV2.S vaccine versus placebo. This clonotype originated in a person aged 18-65 years who received the Ad26.COV2.S COVID-19 vaccine or a placebo. The CDR3, as DNA: TGTGCCAGCAGCTTACGTCGATCTGCGGGAGGGGGATTTTATGGCTACACCTTC. This codes for CASSLRRSAGGGFYGYTF.